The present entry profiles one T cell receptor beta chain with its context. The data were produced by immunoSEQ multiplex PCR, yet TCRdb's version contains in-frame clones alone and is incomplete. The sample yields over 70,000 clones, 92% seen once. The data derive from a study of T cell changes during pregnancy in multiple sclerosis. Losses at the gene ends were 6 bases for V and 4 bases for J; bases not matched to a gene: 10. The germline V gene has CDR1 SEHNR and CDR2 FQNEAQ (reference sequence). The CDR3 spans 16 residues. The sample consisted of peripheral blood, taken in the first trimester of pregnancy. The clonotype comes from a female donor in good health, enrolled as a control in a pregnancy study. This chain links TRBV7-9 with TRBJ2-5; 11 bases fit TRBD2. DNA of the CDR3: TGTGCCAGCAGTCATATAGCGGGAGGGCCTCGAGAGACCCAGTACTTC. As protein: CASSHIAGGPRETQYF.